These 10 T cell receptor beta chains were all obtained from the same sample, sequenced in a study of CD8 T cells in ankylosing spondylitis. TCRdb passed the 5' RACE reads through MiXCR, listing each CDR3 protein once. The sample comprises approximately 350,000 distinct CDR3 sequences, about 20% of which are singletons, and roughly 13% rests with the top ten. Sequenced input: blood, either unsorted or a sorted T cell fraction (not recorded which). The receptor set was obtained from a male donor with ankylosing spondylitis or in good health (not recorded which).

This clonotype was counted only a few times. The CDR3 DNA reads as TGTGCCACCCGCTCCTTCACAGATACGCAGTATTTT. It is translated as CATRSFTDTQYF. The chain is built from TRBV27 and TRBJ2-3; D uncertain. The germline CDR1 and CDR2 sequences are MNHEY and SMNVEV (reference sequence). The CDR3 contains 12 residues. V lost 10 bases and J 2 bases, leaving 10 bases between the germline ends.

The gene calls are TRBV4-2 and TRBJ2-5; 10 nucleotides line up with TRBD2. CDR3 length equals 16 residues. After removal of 0 bases from V and 4 bases from J, the junction contained 5 bases not matched to a gene. Per the germline V gene, CDR1 is LGHNA and CDR2 is YNFKEQ. CDR3 in DNA: TGTGCCAGCAGCCAAGATGAACTAGCGGGGACAGAGACCCAGTACTTC. Encoded protein: CASSQDELAGTETQYF.

This rearrangement joins TRBV20-1 to TRBJ2-3; TRBD2 aligns across 12 bases. V lost 2 bases, J lost 4 bases, and 10 bases stayed unmatched. This CDR3 is built from 17 residues. Germline values: CDR1 DFQATT, CDR2 SNEGSKA (reference sequence). The CDR3 reads CSARLAGGPRSPDTQYF. The DNA of the CDR3 is TGCAGTGCTAGACTAGCGGGGGGGCCTAGGTCCCCAGATACGCAGTATTTT.

In its sample, this clonotype was seen a few times. The chain employs TRBV18 and TRBJ2-1, with a weak D call TRBD1 (6 bases). This CDR3 is built from 16 residues. V was clipped by 4 bases and J by 4 bases, with 17 bases between them. Germline assignment: CDR1 KGHSH and CDR2 LQKENI. In nucleotides, the CDR3 is TGTGCCAGCTCACTGTCCAGGGGACCGGGATACAATGAGCAGTTCTTC. It is translated as CASSLSRGPGYNEQFF.

The table lists this clonotype with a few counts. The chain uses TRBV12-3 or TRBV12-4 and TRBJ2-1; possible D gene TRBD2, 6 bases. Trimming pared 6 bases from V and 7 bases from J, leaving 10 bases between. This CDR3 has 12 residues. The CDR3 DNA is TGTGCCAGCAGGACTAGGGGTAATGAGCAGTTCTTC. Its protein is CASRTRGNEQFF.

As DNA, the CDR3 is TGTGCCAGCTATGCCGGGGAGCTGTTTTTT. Translated: CASYAGELFF. The genes are TRBV7-2 and TRBJ2-2, with D unclear. The germline V gene has CDR1 SGHTA and CDR2 FQGNSA. The length of the CDR3 is 10 residues. Trimming left V 8 bases short and J 6 bases short, with 4 bases between.

The genes are TRBV11-2 and TRBJ2-2, with a tentative D call TRBD2 (5 bases). The CDR3 is 13 residues long. Trimming left V 5 bases short and J 10 bases short, with 14 bases between. CDR1 SGHAT and CDR2 FQNNGV come from the germline V gene. Here the CDR3 reads CASSPVWGEELFF. The CDR3 DNA reads as TGTGCCAGCAGCCCTGTCTGGGGAGAGGAGCTGTTTTTT.

The rearrangement joins TRBV7-9 to TRBJ2-3; D is uncertain. Per the germline V gene, CDR1 is SEHNR and CDR2 is FQNEAQ (reference sequence). The CDR3 runs 15 residues. The V end was cut by 5 bases, the J end by 2 bases, with 14 bases between. The CDR3 reads CASSIPGGVTDTQYF. The CDR3 region has the DNA TGTGCCAGCAGCATCCCCGGTGGCGTCACAGATACGCAGTATTTT.

In this sample, this clonotype turned up a few times. The chain is built from TRBV12-3 or TRBV12-4 and TRBJ2-1; D may be TRBD2 (6 bases). The CDR3 is 15 residues long. The V and J ends lost 4 bases and 4 bases respectively, with 14 bases between them. The CDR3 nucleotides are TGTGCCAGCAGTTACGGGACTCCGATTTACAATGAGCAGTTCTTC. It specifies CASSYGTPIYNEQFF.

The chain carries TRBV10-3 and TRBJ2-2; D is perhaps TRBD1 or TRBD2 (5 bases each). The V end was cut by 2 bases, the J end by 4 bases, with 20 bases between. Germline V gives CDR1 ENHRY, CDR2 SYGVKD. The CDR3 loop spans 18 amino acids. The CDR3, as DNA: TGTGCCATCAGTGAGGAGGGACGTCGGACTGGGACCACCGGGGAGCTGTTTTTT. Its protein product is CAISEEGRRTGTTGELFF.